This T cell receptor beta chain stems from a study of CD8 T cells in Susac syndrome. Both CD4+ and CD8+ T cells were negatively isolated, and TEMRA cells underwent FACS enrichment. The CDR3 has 14 amino acids. V shed 3 bases and J 5 bases; nucleotides not matched to a gene: 10. CDR1 SQVTM and CDR2 ANQGSEA come from the germline V gene. Comment on this clonotype: Antigen: not known.

Reverse transcription of roughly 0.5 to 1 ug RNA was carried out with random hexamers. TCRdb processed the immunoSEQ multiplex PCR reads anew with MiXCR; each CDR3 protein has one entry. The data show about 190,000 distinct CDR3 sequences, roughly 94% seen once. Findings of the study overall: Susac-specific public clones found in total CD8+ repertoires numbered some 17, and those in CD8+ TEMRA repertoires numbered five.

The gene calls are TRBV29-1 and TRBJ2-7; 7 bases are a match to TRBD2. The specimen was CD8+ T cells from PBMCs. The source is a human donor with Susac syndrome. This CDR3 is CSVEGWEGRDEQYF. For the CDR3, the DNA is TGCAGCGTTGAGGGTTGGGAGGGTCGGGACGAGCAGTACTTC.